This entry lists 17 T cell receptor beta chains sequenced from one sample in a study of cytomegalovirus exposure and HLA in healthy donors. The PCR contained 60 Vbeta and 13 Jbeta primers. The data were produced by immunoSEQ multiplex PCR, yet TCRdb's version contains in-frame clones alone and is incomplete. The sample contains 120,000 or so clones, about four fifths of which appear only once. What was sequenced was PBMCs. These TCRs come from an older woman in good health and CMV-seropositive.

The chain has TRBV9 and TRBJ2-5; 7 nucleotides agree with TRBD2. TRBJ2-7 explains the end of the DNA better; the J call may be wrong. Germline CDR1 reads SGDLS; CDR2 reads YYNGEE. The CDR3 is 15 amino acids. CDR3 in amino acids: CASSVSPSGIYEQYF. In DNA form, the CDR3 reads TGTGCCAGCAGCGTCAGCCCAAGCGGGATCTACGAGCAGTACTTC.

The J gene is TRBJ2-5, the V gene TRBV2; D ambiguous. Gene TRBJ2-7 matches the end of the DNA better, so the J call may be wrong. This CDR3 has 14 amino acids. Germline V gene data show CDR1 as SNHLY and CDR2 as FYNNEI. CDR3 in amino acids: CASSEAGRTYEQYF. The CDR3 region has the DNA TGTGCCAGCAGTGAAGCGGGCCGAACCTACGAGCAGTACTTC.

The genes are TRBV7-6 and TRBJ2-5; TRBD2 matches 14 bases. The J call is in doubt because the DNA end fits TRBJ2-7 better. CDR1 is SGHVS, CDR2 FNYEAQ, per germline. This CDR3 has 17 residues. In DNA, the CDR3 is TGTGCCAGCAGCTTGGGACTAGCGGGAGCCGGATCCTACGAGCAGTACTTC. It encodes CASSLGLAGAGSYEQYF.

This clone was seen more than once but under ten times. V and J are TRBV2 and TRBJ1-4; TRBD1 might be the D (5 bases). The CDR3 totals 14 residues. Trimming cost V 6 bases and J 7 bases, with 15 bases left between them. Germline V gives CDR1 SNHLY, CDR2 FYNNEI. The CDR3 reads CASSREGRGEKLFF. Here the CDR3 DNA reads TGTGCCAGCAGCCGAGAGGGGAGGGGTGAAAAACTGTTTTTT.

The chain carries TRBV5-1 and TRBJ2-5, with D unclear. Near its end, the DNA agrees better with TRBJ2-7, so the J call may be wrong. The length of the CDR3 is 15 residues. CDR1 and CDR2 from the germline V gene are SGHRS and YFSETQ. CDR3: CASSFGERPTYEQYF. The CDR3 DNA follows: TGCGCCAGCAGCTTCGGTGAGAGGCCTACCTACGAGCAGTACTTC.

V is TRBV7-9 and J is TRBJ1-6; D perhaps matches TRBD1 (5 bases). The CDR3 has 15 residues. CDR1 and CDR2 from the germline V gene are SEHNR and FQNEAQ (reference sequence). Trimming pared 5 bases from V and 3 bases from J, leaving 11 bases between. CDR3 bases: TGTGCCAGCAGCCGCGGGACCTTCTATAATTCACCCCTCCACTTT. Translating gives CASSRGTFYNSPLHF.

The rearrangement links TRBV28 to TRBJ1-4; D is perhaps TRBD1 (5 bases). With 3 bases removed from V and 4 bases from J, the gap between germline ends came to 18 bases. CDR3 length: 17 residues. Germline V lookup: CDR1 MDHEN, CDR2 SYDVKM. CDR3 loop: CASSFSFGRRDNEKLFF. DNA of the CDR3: TGTGCCAGCAGTTTCAGTTTCGGTCGCAGGGATAATGAAAAACTGTTTTTT.

J is TRBJ1-1 and V is TRBV6-5; D perhaps matches TRBD1 (5 bases). The CDR3 totals 15 residues. V was trimmed by 0 bases and J by 2 bases, leaving 10 bases between them. CDR1 is MNHEY and CDR2 is SVGAGI in the germline V gene. CDR3 residues: CASSYSGRVNTEAFF. CDR3 in DNA: TGTGCCAGCAGTTACTCGGGCAGGGTAAACACTGAAGCTTTCTTT.

The chain employs TRBV19 and TRBJ1-2; TRBD1 might be the D (5 bases). CDR3 size: 14 residues. Trimming removed 2 bases at V and 6 bases at J, with 13 bases between. Germline CDR1 is LNHDA and CDR2 is SQIVND (reference sequence). The CDR3 DNA reads as TGTGCCAGTAGTATATACGGGGGACTAGATGGCTACACCTTC. Its protein is CASSIYGGLDGYTF.

CDR3 nucleotide sequence: TGTGCCAGCAGTTACCGACTAGCGGGAGGGCCGGGTGAGCAGTTCTTC. Its protein is CASSYRLAGGPGEQFF. The chain employs TRBV27 and TRBJ2-1, with TRBD2 matching 14 bases. In germline, CDR1 is MNHEY, CDR2 SMNVEV (reference sequence). Germline trimming cut 4 bases from V and 9 bases from J; bases unmatched to any gene: 8. The CDR3 is 16 residues long.

The chain carries TRBV11-2 and TRBJ2-1; 11 bases are a match to TRBD2. CDR1 and CDR2 (germline): SGHAT, FQNNGV. V was clipped by 5 bases and J by 3 bases; unmatched bases: 6. The CDR3 is made up of 16 amino acids. The CDR3 DNA sequence: TGTGCCAGCAGCCGTAGCGGGAGGGCGGGCTACAATGAGCAGTTCTTC. Amino acid sequence: CASSRSGRAGYNEQFF. Complete variable domain (other parts from reference TRBV11-2 and TRBJ2-1): EAGVAQSPRYKIIEKRQSVAFWCNPISGHATLYWYQQILGQGPKLLIQFQNNGVVDDSQLPKDRFSAERLKGVDSTLKIQPAKLEDSAVYLCASSRSGRAGYNEQFFGPGTRLTVL.

V usage is TRBV5-4 and J usage is TRBJ2-7, with 8 bases lining up with TRBD1. Germline V gene lookup returns CDR1 SGHNT and CDR2 YYREEE (reference sequence). V gave up 5 bases and J gave up 5 bases; unmatched junction bases: 6. The CDR3 has 13 amino acids. In DNA, the CDR3 is TGTGCCAGCAGTCGGCAGGGGGCCGACGAGCAGTACTTC. This encodes CASSRQGADEQYF.

Here the CDR3 reads CASSLFQQIQSTDTQYF. CDR3 sequence (DNA): TGCGCCAGCAGCTTGTTCCAACAGATTCAGAGTACAGATACGCAGTATTTT. The rearrangement uses TRBV5-1 and TRBJ2-3; no clear D gene. Trimming removed 1 base at V and 3 bases at J, with 18 bases between. Germline loops: CDR1 SGHRS, CDR2 YFSETQ. The CDR3 consists of 17 residues.

This clone turned up a few times. The rearrangement uses TRBV19 and TRBJ1-4; D ambiguous. This CDR3 has 15 amino acids. Germline loops: CDR1 LNHDA, CDR2 SQIVND (reference sequence). The germline V and J ends were trimmed by 1 base and 3 bases, with 9 bases remaining between them. CDR3 bases: TGTGCCAGTAGTATAGTAGCCAGCCCTAATGAAAAACTGTTTTTT. Amino acid sequence: CASSIVASPNEKLFF.

The rearrangement joins TRBV28 to TRBJ2-1, with TRBD2 matching over 10 bases. This CDR3 is built from 14 residues. V lost 4 bases to trimming and J lost 7 bases; unmatched junction nucleotides: 4. Per the germline V gene, CDR1 is MDHEN and CDR2 is SYDVKM. The CDR3 loop is CASSSGTSANEQFF. DNA for the CDR3: TGTGCCAGCAGTTCCGGGACTAGCGCAAATGAGCAGTTCTTC.

V and J are TRBV6-5 and TRBJ1-6; no firm D call. The CDR3 loop spans 14 amino acids. Between the trimmed V and J ends, which lost 4 bases and 13 bases, there was a span of 17 bases. Germline V gene lookup returns CDR1 MNHEY and CDR2 SVGAGI. This chain's CDR3 is CASSSSGLGLPLHF. The CDR3 coding sequence is TGTGCCAGCAGTTCTAGCGGCCTGGGTTTGCCCCTCCACTTT.

V and J are TRBV9 and TRBJ1-2, with TRBD1 identical over 9 bases. Germline CDR1 and CDR2: SGDLS and YYNGEE. Losses at the gene ends were 0 bases for V and 12 bases for J; bases not matched to a gene: 18. This CDR3 spans 17 amino acids. The CDR3, as DNA: TGTGCCAGCAGCGTAGGTGCACGGGGACAGGGTAATATCCTGGACACCTTC. It is translated as CASSVGARGQGNILDTF.